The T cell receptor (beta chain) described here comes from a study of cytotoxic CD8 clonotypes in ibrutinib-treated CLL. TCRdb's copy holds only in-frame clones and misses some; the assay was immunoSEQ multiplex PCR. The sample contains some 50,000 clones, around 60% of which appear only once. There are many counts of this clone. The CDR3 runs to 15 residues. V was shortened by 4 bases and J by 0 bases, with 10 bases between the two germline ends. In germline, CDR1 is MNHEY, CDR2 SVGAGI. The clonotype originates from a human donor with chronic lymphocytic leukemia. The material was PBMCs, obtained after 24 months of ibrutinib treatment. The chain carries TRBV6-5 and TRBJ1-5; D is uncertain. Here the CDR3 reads CASSSRQYSNQPQHF. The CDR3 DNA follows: TGTGCCAGCAGTTCCAGGCAATATAGCAATCAGCCCCAGCATTTT.